What follows are 3 T cell receptor beta chains derived from one specimen sequenced in a study of blood T cell repertoires in COVID-19. The assay was immunoSEQ multiplex PCR, and TCRdb's table has in-frame clones only and misses some. Of about 58,000 clones in the sample, approximately 87% are singletons; the top ten hold approximately 4.5%. The sequencing input was peripheral blood. The receptors here all came from a man aged 35-49 years with active COVID-19.

V gene TRBV24-1 combines with J gene TRBJ2-5; TRBD1 is a possible D gene (6 bases). The CDR3 length is 15 residues. Deletions cut 1 base from V and 5 bases from J, with 13 bases between. Germline V gene lookup returns CDR1 KGHDR and CDR2 SFDVKD. CDR3 sequence: CATSDFPRGGETQYF. The CDR3 DNA reads as TGTGCCACCAGTGATTTTCCCAGGGGTGGGGAGACCCAGTACTTC.

The genes are TRBV5-1 and TRBJ2-3, with 8 positions matching TRBD2. CDR3 length: 15 amino acids. Germline CDR1 and CDR2: SGHRS and YFSETQ. The ends lost 2 bases at V and 2 bases at J; junction bases unmatched: 4. In DNA, the CDR3 is TGCGCCAGCAGCTTTCAAGCGGGAGACACAGATACGCAGTATTTT. Translated, it gives CASSFQAGDTDTQYF.

The V and J genes are TRBV3-1 (or the pseudogene TRBV3-2) and TRBJ2-4; perhaps TRBD1 as D (6 bases). This CDR3 contains 16 residues. Trimming cost V 4 bases and J 0 bases, with 13 bases left between them. The germline V gene has CDR1 LGHDT and CDR2 YNNKEL (reference sequence). The CDR3 bases are TGTGCCAGCAGCCGGGGACATTCCGTAGCCAAAAACATTCAGTACTTC. Amino acid sequence: CASSRGHSVAKNIQYF.